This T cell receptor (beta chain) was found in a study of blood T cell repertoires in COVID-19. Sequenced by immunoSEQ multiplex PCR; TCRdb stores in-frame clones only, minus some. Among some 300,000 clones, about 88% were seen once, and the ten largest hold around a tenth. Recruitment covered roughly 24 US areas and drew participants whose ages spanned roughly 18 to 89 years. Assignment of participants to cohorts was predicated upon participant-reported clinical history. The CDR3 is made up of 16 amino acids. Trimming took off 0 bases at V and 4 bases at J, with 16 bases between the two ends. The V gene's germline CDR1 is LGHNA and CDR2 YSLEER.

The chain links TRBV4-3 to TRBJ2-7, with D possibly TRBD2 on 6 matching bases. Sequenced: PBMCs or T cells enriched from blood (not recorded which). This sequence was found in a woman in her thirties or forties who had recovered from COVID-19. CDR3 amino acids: CASSQDLGTPSYEQYF. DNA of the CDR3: TGCGCCAGCAGCCAAGATCTGGGGACTCCTTCTTACGAGCAGTACTTC.